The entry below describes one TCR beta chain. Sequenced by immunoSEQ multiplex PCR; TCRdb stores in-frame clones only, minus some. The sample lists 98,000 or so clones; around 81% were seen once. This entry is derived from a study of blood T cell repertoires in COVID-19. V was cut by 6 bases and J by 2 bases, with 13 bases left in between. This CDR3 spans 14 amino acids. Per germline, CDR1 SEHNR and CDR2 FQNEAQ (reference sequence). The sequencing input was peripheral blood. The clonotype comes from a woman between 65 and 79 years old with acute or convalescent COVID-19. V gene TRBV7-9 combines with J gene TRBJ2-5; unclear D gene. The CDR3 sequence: CASREEAFQETQYF. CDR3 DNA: TGTGCCAGCAGAGAAGAGGCATTTCAAGAGACCCAGTACTTC.